This record concerns one T cell receptor (beta chain) sequence. Its antigen is still unknown. Sequencing used immunoSEQ multiplex PCR; TCRdb keeps in-frame clones, though not all of them. The sample contains 60,000 to 70,000 clones, roughly 76% of which appear only once. The sort gate was single viable CD3+CD4+CD8-CD45RO+ cells for memory CD4+ T cells. Serostatus was set by detecting CMV pp150, pp28, p38, p52 IgG. Total CD4+ T cells were enriched by CD4 positive selection. The sample belongs to a study of memory CD4+ T cells and cytomegalovirus serostatus. The study, taken as a whole, reports: Median bootstrapped AUC for CMV status was about 0.96 originally, approximately 0.91 US-trained. Each of approximately 73 CMV-associated TCRbeta sequences occurred in one to five individuals.

The V gene's germline CDR1 is SGHTA and CDR2 FQGNSA. This CDR3 contains 15 residues. Losses at the gene ends were 2 bases for V and 6 bases for J; bases not matched to a gene: 7. The chain uses TRBV7-2 and TRBJ2-3; 8 bases map to TRBD2. The clonotype was recovered from an adult in good health and CMV-seropositive. The sequenced sample was memory CD4+ T cells from blood. The CDR3 nucleotides read TGTGCCAGCAGCTTACTAGCGGGTGCCGGCGATACGCAGTATTTT. Residues: CASSLLAGAGDTQYF.